This T cell receptor beta chain was captured by sequencing in a study of blood T cell repertoires in COVID-19. Study-wide context: Whether acute or convalescent, the COVID-19 samples came from the United States, Italy and Spain.

The V segment lost 4 bases and the J segment 4 bases; nucleotides outside the gene matches: 10. The germline V gene has CDR1 SGHDT and CDR2 YYEEEE. The CDR3 has 15 amino acids. Original methodology: The assay estimated nucleated cells by amplifying reference gene primers. The table came from immunoSEQ multiplex PCR; TCRdb's copy has only in-frame clones and leaves some out. V and J calls and clone size come straight from that table; D and trimming were deduced from the DNA. Altogether more than 85,000 clones are present, roughly 80% being singletons, with the ten largest covering 9.8%. The chain couples TRBV5-6 to TRBJ1-2, with 7 bases lining up with TRBD1. The clonotype was recovered from a man aged 60 to 69 with active or convalescent COVID-19. The sequenced material came from peripheral blood. CDR3 loop: CASSQYDREGYGYTF. CDR3 nucleotides: TGTGCCAGCAGCCAATACGACAGGGAAGGCTATGGCTACACCTTC.